This TCR beta chain originates from a study of shared clonotypes between healthy human individuals. Some clones are missing from TCRdb's copy, which holds only in-frame ones; the method was immunoSEQ multiplex PCR. The sample records some 1 million clones, approximately 70% being singletons. Per the germline V gene, CDR1 is SGDLS and CDR2 is YYNGEE. The V segment lost 2 bases and the J segment 3 bases; nucleotides outside the gene matches: 11. This CDR3 has 17 amino acids. The receptor comes from a man aged 18 to 30 in good health. The V gene is TRBV9, the J gene TRBJ1-5, with 7 bases matching TRBD1. Sequencing used memory CD4+ T cells sorted from blood. Subset in this sample: CD45RA-negative fraction. The CDR3 nucleotides read TGTGCCAGCAGCGTCGACAGGGTAGTTATCTACAATCAGCCCCAGCATTTT. Translation: CASSVDRVVIYNQPQHF. The full variable domain, in which reference TRBV9 and TRBJ1-5 provide the parts outside the CDR3, is DSGVTQTPKHLITATGQRVTLRCSPRSGDLSVYWYQQSLDQGLQFLIQYYNGEERAKGNILERFSAQQFPDLHSELNLSSLELGDSALYFCASSVDRVVIYNQPQHFGDGTRLSIL.